What follows describes a single TCR beta chain. Using immunoSEQ multiplex PCR, the repertoire was profiled, and TCRdb retains in-frame clones only, with some absent. The table includes 160,000 or so clones, 84% detected once. The sample originates from a study of cytotoxic CD8 clonotypes in ibrutinib-treated CLL. The sequenced sample was PBMCs, obtained after 24 months of ibrutinib treatment. This receptor was obtained from a human donor with chronic lymphocytic leukemia.

The CDR3 nucleotides read TGTGCCAGCAGTTTGGATAGCGGGGTGGATGAGCAGTTCTTC. Protein product: CASSLDSGVDEQFF. The chain is built from TRBV27 and TRBJ2-1, with 8 bases aligning to TRBD2. V lost 3 bases to trimming and J lost 8 bases; unmatched junction nucleotides: 6. The CDR3 runs to 14 residues. Looked up from germline, CDR1 is MNHEY and CDR2 is SMNVEV (reference sequence).